This T cell receptor (beta chain) came from a study of long-term antiretroviral therapy in people with HIV. Study context: About a decade before 2015, the earliest samples were taken when ART was typically delayed.

As for this clone: Its antigen is not identified.

immunoSEQ v3.0 was run at survey level. The table came from immunoSEQ multiplex PCR; TCRdb's copy has only in-frame clones and leaves some out. The sample shows about 9,100 clones, around 73% of them seen only once. Study-wide findings and caveats: Among HIV repertoires, CDR3 length ranges were narrower than those of controls. All time points showed a repertoire dominated by clones expanded before ART.

This CDR3 spans 16 amino acids. After removal of 5 bases from V and 2 bases from J, the junction contained 10 bases not matched to a gene. Germline V gene lookup returns CDR1 SGHDT and CDR2 YYEEEE. This chain uses TRBV5-6 with TRBJ1-3, with 7 bases that match TRBD1. The specimen comprised unsorted PBMCs, sampled 0.4 years before starting antiretroviral therapy. The TCR was taken from a young man with HIV. CDR3 sequence: CASRGRTGAAGNTIYF. The DNA of the CDR3 is TGTGCCAGCAGGGGCCGAACAGGGGCGGCTGGAAACACCATATATTTT.